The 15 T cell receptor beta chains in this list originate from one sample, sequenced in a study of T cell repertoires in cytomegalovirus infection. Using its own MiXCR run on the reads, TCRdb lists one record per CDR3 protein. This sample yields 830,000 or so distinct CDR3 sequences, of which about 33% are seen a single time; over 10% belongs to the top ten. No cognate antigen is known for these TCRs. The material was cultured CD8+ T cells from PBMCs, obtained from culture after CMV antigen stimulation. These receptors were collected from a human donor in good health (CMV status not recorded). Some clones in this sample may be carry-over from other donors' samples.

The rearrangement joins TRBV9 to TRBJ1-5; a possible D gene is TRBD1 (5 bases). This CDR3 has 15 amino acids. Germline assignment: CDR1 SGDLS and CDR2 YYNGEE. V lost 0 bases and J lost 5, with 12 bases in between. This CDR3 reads CASSVGGREHQPQHF. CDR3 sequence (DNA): TGTGCCAGCAGCGTAGGGGGCAGGGAACATCAGCCCCAGCATTTT.

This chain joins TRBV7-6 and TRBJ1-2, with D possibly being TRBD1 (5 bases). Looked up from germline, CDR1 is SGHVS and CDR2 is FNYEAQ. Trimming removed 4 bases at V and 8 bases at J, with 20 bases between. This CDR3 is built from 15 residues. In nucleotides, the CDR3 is TGTGCCAGCAGCTCTCCCTTGCGAGGGGAGGAGGGCTACACCTTC. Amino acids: CASSSPLRGEEGYTF.

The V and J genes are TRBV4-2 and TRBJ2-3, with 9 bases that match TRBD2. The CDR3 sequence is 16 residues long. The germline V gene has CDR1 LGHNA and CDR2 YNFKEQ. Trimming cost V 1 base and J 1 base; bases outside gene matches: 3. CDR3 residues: CASSQVASGGTDTQYF. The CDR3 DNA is TGTGCCAGCAGCCAAGTGGCTAGCGGGGGCACAGATACGCAGTATTTT.

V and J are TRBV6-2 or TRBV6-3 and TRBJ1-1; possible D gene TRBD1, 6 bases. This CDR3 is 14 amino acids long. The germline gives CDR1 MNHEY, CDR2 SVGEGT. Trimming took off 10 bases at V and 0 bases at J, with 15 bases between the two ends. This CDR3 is CATHLGGVNTEAFF. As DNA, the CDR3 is TGTGCCACCCATCTAGGGGGAGTGAACACTGAAGCTTTCTTT.

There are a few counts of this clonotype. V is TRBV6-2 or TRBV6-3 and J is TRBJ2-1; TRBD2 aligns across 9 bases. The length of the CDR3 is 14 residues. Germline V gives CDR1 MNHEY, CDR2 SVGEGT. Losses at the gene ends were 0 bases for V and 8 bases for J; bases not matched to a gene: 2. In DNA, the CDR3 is TGTGCCAGCAGTTACTCGACTAGCGGCTATGAGCAGTTCTTC. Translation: CASSYSTSGYEQFF.

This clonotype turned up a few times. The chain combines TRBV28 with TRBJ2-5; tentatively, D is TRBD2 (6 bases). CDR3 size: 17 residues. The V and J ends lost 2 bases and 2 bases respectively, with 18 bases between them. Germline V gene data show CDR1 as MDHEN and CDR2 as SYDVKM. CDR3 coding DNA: TGTGCCAGCAGTTTAGGCCGGGAGATAATTACTCAAGAGACCCAGTACTTC. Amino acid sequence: CASSLGREIITQETQYF.

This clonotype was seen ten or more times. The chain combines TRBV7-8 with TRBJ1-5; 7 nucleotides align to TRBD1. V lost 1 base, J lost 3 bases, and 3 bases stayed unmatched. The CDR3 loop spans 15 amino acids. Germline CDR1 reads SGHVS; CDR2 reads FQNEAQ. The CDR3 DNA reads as TGTGCCAGCAGCTTAGGGGACAGCAACAATCAGCCCCAGCATTTT. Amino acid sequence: CASSLGDSNNQPQHF.

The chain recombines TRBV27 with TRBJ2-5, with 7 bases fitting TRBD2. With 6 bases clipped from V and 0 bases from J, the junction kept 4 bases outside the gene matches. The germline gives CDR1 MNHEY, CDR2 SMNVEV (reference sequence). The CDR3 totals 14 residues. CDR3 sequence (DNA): TGTGCCAGCAGCTGGGGGGGGTACCAAGAGACCCAGTACTTC. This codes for CASSWGGYQETQYF.

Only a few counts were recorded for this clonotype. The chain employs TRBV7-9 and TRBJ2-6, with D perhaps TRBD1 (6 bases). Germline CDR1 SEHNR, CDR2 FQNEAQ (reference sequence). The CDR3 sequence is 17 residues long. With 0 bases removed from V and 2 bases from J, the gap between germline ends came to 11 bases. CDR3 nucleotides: TGTGCCAGCAGCTTAGCCAGGGGATTAGCTGGGGCCAACGTCCTGACTTTC. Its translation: CASSLARGLAGANVLTF.

This chain's CDR3 is CASSLGGYPEAFF. CDR3 in DNA: TGCGCCAGCAGCCTCGGAGGGTACCCTGAAGCTTTCTTT. This chain joins TRBV4-1 and TRBJ1-1; D not certain. This CDR3 has 13 amino acids. V was pared by 4 bases and J by 6 bases, with 12 bases between. Germline V lookup: CDR1 MGHRA, CDR2 YSYEKL.

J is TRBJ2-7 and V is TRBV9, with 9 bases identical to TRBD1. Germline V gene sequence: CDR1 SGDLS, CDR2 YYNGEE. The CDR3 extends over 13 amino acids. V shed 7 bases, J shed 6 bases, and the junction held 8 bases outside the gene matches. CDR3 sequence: CASGTGPSGEQYV. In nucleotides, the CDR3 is TGTGCCAGCGGGACAGGGCCCTCGGGCGAGCAGTACGTC.

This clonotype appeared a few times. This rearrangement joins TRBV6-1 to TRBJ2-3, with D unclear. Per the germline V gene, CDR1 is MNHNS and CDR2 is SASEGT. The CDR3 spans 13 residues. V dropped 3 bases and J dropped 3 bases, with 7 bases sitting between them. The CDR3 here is CASSDWLTDTQYF. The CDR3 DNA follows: TGTGCCAGCAGTGATTGGTTAACAGATACGCAGTATTTT.

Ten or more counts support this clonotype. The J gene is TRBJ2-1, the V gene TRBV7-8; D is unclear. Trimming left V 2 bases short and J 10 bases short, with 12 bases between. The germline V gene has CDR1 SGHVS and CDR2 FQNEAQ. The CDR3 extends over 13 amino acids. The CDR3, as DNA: TGTGCCAGCAGCTTATCCCCTAGTAGGGAGCAGTTCTTC. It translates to CASSLSPSREQFF.

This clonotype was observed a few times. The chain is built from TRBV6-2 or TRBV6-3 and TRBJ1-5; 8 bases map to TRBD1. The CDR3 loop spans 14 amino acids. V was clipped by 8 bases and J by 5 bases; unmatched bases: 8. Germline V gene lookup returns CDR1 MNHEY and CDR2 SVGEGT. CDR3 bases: TGTGCCAGCGGGAGGGACAGGAGAGATCAGCCCCAGCATTTT. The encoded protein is CASGRDRRDQPQHF.

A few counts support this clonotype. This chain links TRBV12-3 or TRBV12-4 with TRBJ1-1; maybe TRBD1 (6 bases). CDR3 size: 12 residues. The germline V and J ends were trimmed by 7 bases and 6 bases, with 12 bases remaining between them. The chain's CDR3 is CASNLQGAEAFF. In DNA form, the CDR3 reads TGTGCCAGCAACCTACAGGGCGCTGAAGCTTTCTTT.